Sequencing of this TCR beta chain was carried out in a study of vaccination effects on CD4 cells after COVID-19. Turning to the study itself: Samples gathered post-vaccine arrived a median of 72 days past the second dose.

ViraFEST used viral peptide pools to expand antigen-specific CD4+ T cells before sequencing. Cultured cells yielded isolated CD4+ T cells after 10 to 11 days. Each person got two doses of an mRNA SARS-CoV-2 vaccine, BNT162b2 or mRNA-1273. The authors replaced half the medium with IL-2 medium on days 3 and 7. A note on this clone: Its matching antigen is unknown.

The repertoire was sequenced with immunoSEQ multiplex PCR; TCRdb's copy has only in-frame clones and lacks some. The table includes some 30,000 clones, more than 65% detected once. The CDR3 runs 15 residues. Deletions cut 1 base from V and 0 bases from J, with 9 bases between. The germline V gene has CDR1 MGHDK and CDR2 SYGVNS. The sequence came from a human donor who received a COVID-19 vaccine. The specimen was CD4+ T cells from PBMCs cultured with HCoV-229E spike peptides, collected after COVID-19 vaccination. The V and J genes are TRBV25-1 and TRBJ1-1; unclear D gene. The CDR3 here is CASSESIALNTEAFF. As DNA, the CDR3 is TGTGCCAGCAGTGAATCCATAGCCCTGAACACTGAAGCTTTCTTT.